Following are 17 T cell receptor beta chains from one sample sequenced in a study of cytomegalovirus exposure and HLA in healthy donors. PCR used 60 Vbeta primers and 13 Jbeta primers. Here immunoSEQ multiplex PCR was the method, and the copy in TCRdb shows in-frame clones only, minus some. Here the sample spans over 100,000 clones, more than 70% being singletons. Sequences were obtained from PBMCs. These receptors all stem from a male donor in good health and CMV-seropositive.

The V call is TRBV6-5, the J call TRBJ2-3; TRBD2 matches at 9 bases. The germline V gene encodes CDR1 MNHEY and CDR2 SVGAGI. V lost 2 bases and J lost 2; bases outside the gene matches: 2. CDR3 length equals 15 residues. The CDR3 is CASSYGGRATDTQYF. The DNA of the CDR3 is TGTGCCAGCAGTTACGGCGGGAGGGCCACAGATACGCAGTATTTT.

V usage is TRBV18 and J usage is TRBJ1-5; D unresolved. V lost 4 bases and J lost 4, with 11 bases in between. Germline V lookup: CDR1 KGHSH, CDR2 LQKENI. CDR3 length equals 14 residues. CDR3 residues: CASSLAHDNQPQHF. The DNA for the CDR3 is TGTGCCAGCTCACTAGCGCACGATAATCAGCCCCAGCATTTT.

The chain joins TRBV2 to TRBJ2-1; no clear D gene. The CDR3 length is 11 residues. The V gene lost 4 bases and the J gene lost 8 bases, with 6 bases spanning the gap. Per germline, CDR1 SNHLY and CDR2 FYNNEI. The CDR3 region has the DNA TGTGCCAGCAGTGCTCCGGATGAGCAGTTCTTC. This encodes CASSAPDEQFF.

The J gene is TRBJ2-5, the V gene TRBV7-3, with 7 bases fitting TRBD2. The germline gives CDR1 SGHTA, CDR2 FQGTGA. The CDR3 is 14 residues long. The V and J ends lost 5 bases and 9 bases, in that order; junction bases with no gene match: 12. The CDR3 DNA sequence: TGTGCCAGCAGCGCCAGCGGGAATAGGGAGGCCCAGTACTTC. It encodes CASSASGNREAQYF.

The genes are TRBV10-3 and TRBJ1-2; D possibly corresponds to TRBD1 (5 bases). Looked up from germline, CDR1 is ENHRY and CDR2 is SYGVKD. V lost 3 bases and J 3 bases, leaving 5 bases between the germline ends. This CDR3 has 12 residues. CDR3 sequence (DNA): TGTGCCATCAGTGACAGGGACTATGGCTACACCTTC. It is translated as CAISDRDYGYTF.

The chain joins TRBV28 to TRBJ2-3; D is perhaps TRBD1 (5 bases). Germline V gene lookup returns CDR1 MDHEN and CDR2 SYDVKM. Trimming stripped 5 bases from V and 0 bases from J, with 9 bases between. The CDR3 runs to 14 residues. CDR3 amino acids: CASSKGPSTDTQYF. Here the CDR3 DNA reads TGTGCCAGCAGTAAGGGGCCTAGCACAGATACGCAGTATTTT.

This chain uses TRBV27 with TRBJ2-4; 10 bases line up with TRBD1. The CDR3 consists of 16 residues. The V segment lost 0 bases and the J segment 9 bases; nucleotides outside the gene matches: 8. Per germline, CDR1 MNHEY and CDR2 SMNVEV (reference sequence). CDR3 bases: TGTGCCAGCAGTTTATCGTTAGGACAGGGGGGTGGCATTCAGTACTTC. This codes for CASSLSLGQGGGIQYF.

The rearrangement links TRBV2 to TRBJ2-7; possibly TRBD1 for D (6 bases). The germline V and J ends were trimmed by 8 bases and 4 bases, with 12 bases remaining between them. CDR1 and CDR2 (germline): SNHLY, FYNNEI. CDR3 size: 12 residues. The CDR3 nucleotides are TGTGCCAGCGACCGGGACACGTACGAGCAGTACTTC. It codes for CASDRDTYEQYF.

This sequence joins TRBV9 and TRBJ2-7; 14 nucleotides match TRBD2. V shed 3 bases, J shed 7 bases, and the junction held 6 bases outside the gene matches. The germline V gene encodes CDR1 SGDLS and CDR2 YYNGEE. The CDR3 spans 15 residues. This CDR3 reads CASSGTSGRPDEQYF. The DNA for the CDR3 is TGTGCCAGCAGCGGGACTAGCGGGAGGCCGGATGAGCAGTACTTC.

A single count supports this clone. The chain is built from TRBV7-9 and TRBJ1-1; D unclear. Germline CDR1 reads SEHNR; CDR2 reads FQNEAQ (reference sequence). Trimming stripped 0 bases from V and 5 bases from J, with 7 bases between. The CDR3 is made up of 13 amino acids. The CDR3 coding sequence is TGTGCCAGCAGCTTAGCCGGGATGACTGAAGCTTTCTTT. Its translation is CASSLAGMTEAFF.

This clone has just a few counts. The V gene is TRBV7-2, the J gene TRBJ2-7; D is perhaps TRBD1 (5 bases). The germline CDR1 and CDR2 sequences are SGHTA and FQGNSA. The CDR3 totals 15 residues. V lost 4 bases, J lost 2 bases, and 15 bases lay in between. The CDR3 sequence is CASSSNPQGTYEQYF. The CDR3 DNA is TGTGCCAGCAGCTCCAACCCCCAGGGTACCTACGAGCAGTACTTC.

The table lists this clone with a count of one. The chain combines TRBV18 with TRBJ1-2, with 7 bases fitting TRBD1. This CDR3 comprises 13 residues. CDR1 is KGHSH and CDR2 is LQKENI in the germline V gene. J lost 6 bases, V lost 6 bases, and 7 bases had no gene match. The CDR3, as DNA: TGTGCCAGCTCGCCCGACAGGGCCGATGGCTACACCTTC. It specifies CASSPDRADGYTF. The variable domain in full, completed from reference TRBV18 and TRBJ1-2, reads NAGVMQNPRHLVRRRGQEARLRCSPMKGHSHVYWYRQLPEEGLKFMVYLQKENIIDESGMPKERFSAEFPKEGPSILRIQQVVRGDSAAYFCASSPDRADGYTFGSGTRLTVV.

Only a few counts were recorded for this clone. This chain joins TRBV4-2 and TRBJ2-7; the match to TRBD2 covers 7 bases. The CDR3 contains 15 residues. Trimming removed 2 bases from V and 0 bases from J; junction bases left unmatched: 4. The germline V gene has CDR1 LGHNA and CDR2 YNFKEQ. The CDR3 reads CASSQLAESSYEQYF. The CDR3, as DNA: TGTGCCAGCAGCCAACTAGCGGAGAGCTCCTACGAGCAGTACTTC.

The chain carries TRBV10-3 and TRBJ2-5, with D possibly being TRBD1 (7 bases). The CDR3 loop spans 16 amino acids. Germline CDR1 is ENHRY and CDR2 is SYGVKD. The germline V and J ends were trimmed by 3 bases and 1 base, with 15 bases remaining between them. CDR3 region: CAISEGGRGVQETQYF. DNA for the CDR3: TGTGCCATCAGTGAAGGAGGCAGGGGGGTCCAAGAGACCCAGTACTTC.

This clone was counted once. The rearrangement joins TRBV11-2 to TRBJ2-7; a possible D gene is TRBD2 (6 bases). From germline, CDR1 is SGHAT and CDR2 FQNNGV. The CDR3 covers 15 residues. The V end was cut by 0 bases, the J end by 2 bases, with 11 bases between. DNA of the CDR3: TGTGCCAGCAGCTTAGAGGCGGGATTCGCCTACGAGCAGTACTTC. Translation: CASSLEAGFAYEQYF.

This chain connects TRBV28 to TRBJ1-2; D not resolved. This CDR3 has 12 amino acids. The V end was cut by 3 bases, the J end by 7 bases, with 9 bases between. Germline-derived CDR1 and CDR2 are MDHEN and SYDVKM. The CDR3 DNA reads TGTGCCAGCAGTTTCCGTAGAGGTGGCTACACCTTC. Its protein product is CASSFRRGGYTF.

The rearrangement uses TRBV5-6 and TRBJ2-7; possibly TRBD2 for D (7 bases). Germline V gene data show CDR1 as SGHDT and CDR2 as YYEEEE. Trimming stripped 4 bases from V and 2 bases from J, with 19 bases between. The CDR3 runs 16 residues. DNA of the CDR3: TGTGCCAGCAGCCCCGTTGGGGGGGCCTTGACCTACGAGCAGTACTTC. It is translated as CASSPVGGALTYEQYF.